In its sample, the clone carrying this T cell receptor beta chain was seen many times. The antigen is not known. Axillary draining lymph nodes of breast cancer patients supplied the node samples. The V gene lost 2 bases and the J gene lost 2 bases, with 9 bases spanning the gap. From germline, CDR1 is ENHRY and CDR2 SYGVKD. There are 15 residues in the CDR3. TCRdb used MiXCR to reprocess the multiplex PCR reads, holding one entry per CDR3 protein. Of fewer than 150,000 distinct CDR3 sequences detected, 21% appear once; the ten largest clones hold 2.2%. The entry originates in a study of breast tumors, draining lymph nodes, adjacent tissues. Study observations and caveats: Data fit most tumor T cells coming from lymph node, expanding in tumor. Luminal-like breast cancer showed significantly higher tumor–nontumor repertoire similarity than basal-like. Tumor T cell lymph node origin was a supported hypothesis, not proven. Tumor repertoires ranked between lymph nodes and nontumor tissue in diversity, with V and J gene preferences.

The material sequenced was axillary lymph node tissue. This TCR came from a female donor with breast cancer. Some clones in this sample may be carry-over from other donors' samples. The chain recombines TRBV10-3 with TRBJ2-2; the D is unclear. CDR3 in amino acids: CAISEALSNTGELFF. CDR3 nucleotides: TGTGCCATCAGTGAGGCGCTTTCTAACACCGGGGAGCTGTTTTTT.